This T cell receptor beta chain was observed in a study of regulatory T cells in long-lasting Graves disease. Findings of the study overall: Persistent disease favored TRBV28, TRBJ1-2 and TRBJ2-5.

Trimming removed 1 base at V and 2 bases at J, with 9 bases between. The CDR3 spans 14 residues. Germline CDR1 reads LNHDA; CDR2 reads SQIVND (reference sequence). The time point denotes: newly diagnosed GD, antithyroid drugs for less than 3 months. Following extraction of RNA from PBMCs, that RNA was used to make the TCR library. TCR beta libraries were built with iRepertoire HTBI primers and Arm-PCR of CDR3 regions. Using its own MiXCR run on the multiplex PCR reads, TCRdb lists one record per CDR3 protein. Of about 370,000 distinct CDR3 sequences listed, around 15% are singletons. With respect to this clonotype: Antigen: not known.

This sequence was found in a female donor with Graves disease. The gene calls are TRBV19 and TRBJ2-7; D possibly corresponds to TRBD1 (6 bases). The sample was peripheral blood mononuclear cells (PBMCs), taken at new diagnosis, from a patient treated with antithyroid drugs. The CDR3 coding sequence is TGTGCCAGTAGTATAGTGGGGGCAGCCTACGAGCAGTACTTC. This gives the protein CASSIVGAAYEQYF.